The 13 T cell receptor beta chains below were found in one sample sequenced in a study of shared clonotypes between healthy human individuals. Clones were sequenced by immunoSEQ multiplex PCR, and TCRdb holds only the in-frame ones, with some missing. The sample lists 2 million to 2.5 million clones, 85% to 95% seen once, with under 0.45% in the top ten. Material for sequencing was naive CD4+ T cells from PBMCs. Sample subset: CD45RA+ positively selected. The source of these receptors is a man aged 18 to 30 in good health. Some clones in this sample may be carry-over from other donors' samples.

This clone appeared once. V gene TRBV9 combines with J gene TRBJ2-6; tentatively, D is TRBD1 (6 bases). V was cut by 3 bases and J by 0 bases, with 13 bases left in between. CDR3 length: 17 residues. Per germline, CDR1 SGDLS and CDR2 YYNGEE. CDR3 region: CASSAQVTGSGANVLTF. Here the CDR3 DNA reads TGTGCCAGCAGCGCGCAGGTGACAGGCTCTGGGGCCAACGTCCTGACTTTC.

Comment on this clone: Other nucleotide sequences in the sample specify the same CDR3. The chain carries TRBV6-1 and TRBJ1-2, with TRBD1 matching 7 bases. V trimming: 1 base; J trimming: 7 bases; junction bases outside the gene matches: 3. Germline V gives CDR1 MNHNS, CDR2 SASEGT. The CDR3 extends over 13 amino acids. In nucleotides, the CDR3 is TGTGCCAGCAGTGAAGTCAGACAGGGTGGCTACACCTTC. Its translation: CASSEVRQGGYTF.

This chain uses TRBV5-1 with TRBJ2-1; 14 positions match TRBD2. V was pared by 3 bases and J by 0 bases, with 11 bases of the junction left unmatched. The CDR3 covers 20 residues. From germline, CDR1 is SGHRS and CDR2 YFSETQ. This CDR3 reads CASSWPGLAGELGSYNEQFF. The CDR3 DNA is TGCGCCAGCAGCTGGCCGGGACTAGCGGGAGAATTAGGCTCCTACAATGAGCAGTTCTTC.

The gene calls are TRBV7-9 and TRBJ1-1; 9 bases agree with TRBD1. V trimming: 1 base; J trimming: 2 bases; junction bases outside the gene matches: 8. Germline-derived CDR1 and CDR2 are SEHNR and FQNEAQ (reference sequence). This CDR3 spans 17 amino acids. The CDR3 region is CASSLVGQGSINTEAFF. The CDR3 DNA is TGTGCCAGCAGCTTAGTCGGACAGGGGTCGATAAACACTGAAGCTTTCTTT.

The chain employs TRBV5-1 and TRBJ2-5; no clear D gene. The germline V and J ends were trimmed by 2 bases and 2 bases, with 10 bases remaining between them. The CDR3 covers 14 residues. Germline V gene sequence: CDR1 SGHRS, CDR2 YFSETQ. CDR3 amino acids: CASSFVGGQETQYF. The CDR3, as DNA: TGCGCCAGCAGCTTTGTTGGCGGTCAAGAGACCCAGTACTTC. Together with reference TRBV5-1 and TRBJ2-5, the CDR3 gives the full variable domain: KAGVTQTPRYLIKTRGQQVTLSCSPISGHRSVSWYQQTPGQGLQFLFEYFSETQRNKGNFPGRFSGRQFSNSRSEMNVSTLELGDSALYLCASSFVGGQETQYFGPGTRLLVL.

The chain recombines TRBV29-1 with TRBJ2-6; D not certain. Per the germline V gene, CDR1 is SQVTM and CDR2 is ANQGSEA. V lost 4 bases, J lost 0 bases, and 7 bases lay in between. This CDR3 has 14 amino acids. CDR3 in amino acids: CSVVGRSGANVLTF. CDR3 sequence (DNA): TGCAGCGTTGTCGGCCGCTCTGGGGCCAACGTCCTGACTTTC.

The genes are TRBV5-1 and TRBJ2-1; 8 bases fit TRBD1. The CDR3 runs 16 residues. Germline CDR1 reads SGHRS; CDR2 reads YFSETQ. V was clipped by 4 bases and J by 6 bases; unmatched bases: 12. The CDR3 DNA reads TGCGCCAGCAGCCCGGATGTTGCACAGGGGGTCAATGAGCAGTTCTTC. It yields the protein CASSPDVAQGVNEQFF. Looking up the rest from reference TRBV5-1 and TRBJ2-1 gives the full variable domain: KAGVTQTPRYLIKTRGQQVTLSCSPISGHRSVSWYQQTPGQGLQFLFEYFSETQRNKGNFPGRFSGRQFSNSRSEMNVSTLELGDSALYLCASSPDVAQGVNEQFFGPGTRLTVL.

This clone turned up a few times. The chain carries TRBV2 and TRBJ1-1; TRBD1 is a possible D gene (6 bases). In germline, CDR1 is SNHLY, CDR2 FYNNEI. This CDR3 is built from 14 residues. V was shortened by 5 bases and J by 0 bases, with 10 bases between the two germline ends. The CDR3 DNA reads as TGTGCCAGCAGTCCCGGACAGATGAACACTGAAGCTTTCTTT. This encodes CASSPGQMNTEAFF. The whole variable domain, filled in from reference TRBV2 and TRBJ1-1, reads EPEVTQTPSHQVTQMGQEVILRCVPISNHLYFYWYRQILGQKVEFLVSFYNNEISEKSEIFDDQFSVERPDGSNFTLKIRSTKLEDSAMYFCASSPGQMNTEAFFGQGTRLTVV.

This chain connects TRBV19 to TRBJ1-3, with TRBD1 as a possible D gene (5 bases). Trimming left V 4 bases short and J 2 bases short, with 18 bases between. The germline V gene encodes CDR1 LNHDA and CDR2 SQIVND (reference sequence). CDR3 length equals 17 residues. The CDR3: CASSKLIRVFAGNTIYF. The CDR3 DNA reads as TGTGCCAGTAGTAAACTTATCAGGGTCTTCGCTGGAAACACCATATATTTT.

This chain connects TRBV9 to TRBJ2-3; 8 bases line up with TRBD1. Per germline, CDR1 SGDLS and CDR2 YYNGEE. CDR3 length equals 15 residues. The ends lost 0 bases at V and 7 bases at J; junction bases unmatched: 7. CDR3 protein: CASSVAGQVGNTQYF. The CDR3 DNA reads TGTGCCAGCAGCGTAGCGGGACAGGTGGGAAATACGCAGTATTTT.

The CDR3 DNA reads as TGTGCCAGCACCCCGCCGGGCGGGCCCATTTACAATGAGCAGTTCTTC. This encodes CASTPPGGPIYNEQFF. The rearrangement links TRBV7-2 to TRBJ2-1; D possibly corresponds to TRBD2 (5 bases). Germline-derived CDR1 and CDR2 are SGHTA and FQGNSA. V lost 7 bases to trimming and J lost 4 bases, with 20 bases between them. The CDR3 is made up of 16 amino acids.

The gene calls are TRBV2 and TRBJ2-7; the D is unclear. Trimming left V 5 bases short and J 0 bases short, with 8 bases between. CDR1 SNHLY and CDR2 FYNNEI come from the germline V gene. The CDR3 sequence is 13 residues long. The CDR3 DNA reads TGTGCCAGCAGTTTCTGGAGCTCCTACGAGCAGTACTTC. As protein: CASSFWSSYEQYF.

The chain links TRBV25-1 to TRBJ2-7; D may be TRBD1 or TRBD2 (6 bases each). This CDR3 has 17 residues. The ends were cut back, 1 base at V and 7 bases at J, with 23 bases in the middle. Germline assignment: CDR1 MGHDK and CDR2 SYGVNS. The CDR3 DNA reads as TGTGCCAGCAGTGAATTGTTGTGGACAGACGGTCGGGGGGAGCAGTACTTC. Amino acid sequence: CASSELLWTDGRGEQYF.